The present TCR beta chain was sequenced within a study of OX40 agonist ivuxolimab in advanced cancers. Study summary: Patients took ivuxolimab, an agonistic anti-OX40 (CD134) antibody. A diagnosis of hepatocellular carcinoma, melanoma, renal cell or head and neck cancer was present in dose-escalation patients.

No patient had autoimmune disease or received systemic immunosuppression. Whole-study results and caveats: Clones of CD4+ and CD8+ blood T cells grew by week 6 at doses of 0.1 to 3.0 mg/kg.

Germline assignment: CDR1 SGHRS and CDR2 YFSETQ. The V and J ends lost 2 bases and 1 base respectively, with 9 bases between them. The CDR3 is 14 amino acids. About this clone itself: Antigen: not known.

Method: immunoSEQ multiplex PCR; TCRdb's copy keeps in-frame clones and lacks some. The repertoire holds 65,000 to 90,000 clones, about four fifths seen once, with 5% in the top ten. The receptor was derived from an adult with an advanced solid tumor such as melanoma, head and neck, liver or kidney cancer. The specimen comprised CD4+ or CD8+ T cells sorted from blood, sampled in a trial of the OX40 agonist ivuxolimab. V gene TRBV5-1 combines with J gene TRBJ2-5; D is unclear. CDR3: CASSFGLPQETQYF. CDR3 coding DNA: TGCGCCAGCAGCTTTGGGCTTCCCCAAGAGACCCAGTACTTC.